Listed here are 32 T cell receptor beta chains from one sample, sequenced in a study of shared clonotypes between healthy human individuals. The assay was immunoSEQ multiplex PCR, and TCRdb's table has in-frame clones only and misses some. The sample consists of approximately 2.5 million clones, more than 85% of them appearing once. Specimen: naive CD4+ T cells from PBMCs. Documented subset: CD45RA+ positively selected. These receptors were collected from a man younger than 35 in good health. Some clones in this sample may be carry-over from other donors' samples.

The V call is TRBV5-1, the J call TRBJ2-1; TRBD2 matches at 11 bases. This CDR3 has 15 amino acids. Unmatched junction bases numbered 6, after V lost 4 bases and J lost 6 bases. Germline-derived CDR1 and CDR2 are SGHRS and YFSETQ. CDR3 nucleotide sequence: TGCGCCAGCAGCCAACTAGCGGGAGTAGTCAATGAGCAGTTCTTC. Its protein product is CASSQLAGVVNEQFF.

CDR3 sequence reads: CASRTSGTHNEQFF. The DNA of the CDR3 is TGTGCCAGCCGGACTAGCGGGACTCACAATGAGCAGTTCTTC. The genes are TRBV28 and TRBJ2-1; 12 bases map to TRBD2. From germline, CDR1 is MDHEN and CDR2 SYDVKM. After removal of 8 bases from V and 5 bases from J, the junction contained 4 bases not matched to a gene. The CDR3 consists of 14 residues.

This chain connects TRBV15 to TRBJ1-5; D unresolved. Per the germline V gene, CDR1 is LNHNV and CDR2 is YYDKDF (reference sequence). This CDR3 has 16 amino acids. V dropped 1 base and J dropped 4 bases, with 14 bases sitting between them. This chain's CDR3 is CATSRVRGFGNQPQHF. The CDR3 DNA is TGTGCCACCAGCAGAGTTCGGGGTTTTGGGAATCAGCCCCAGCATTTT.

The chain carries TRBV2 and TRBJ2-7; 8 bases are a match to TRBD1. After removal of 3 bases from V and 4 bases from J, the junction contained 8 bases not matched to a gene. Germline V gene data show CDR1 as SNHLY and CDR2 as FYNNEI. CDR3 length: 15 residues. The CDR3 is CASSDPGQAPYEQYF. DNA for the CDR3: TGTGCCAGCAGTGATCCGGGACAGGCGCCTTACGAGCAGTACTTC.

The genes are TRBV7-9 and TRBJ2-3, with D perhaps matching TRBD2 (5 bases). Germline V gene data show CDR1 as SEHNR and CDR2 as FQNEAQ (reference sequence). Trimming stripped 2 bases from V and 2 bases from J, with 14 bases between. There are 16 residues in the CDR3. DNA of the CDR3: TGTGCCAGCAGCTTACCCGGGCTAGCAGACACAGATACGCAGTATTTT. Translating it yields CASSLPGLADTDTQYF.

This clone has a single count. V is TRBV11-3 and J is TRBJ2-1, with 9 bases lining up with TRBD1. Germline CDR1 reads SGHNT; CDR2 reads YENEEA. With V trimmed by 5 bases and J by 9 bases, 8 bases remained unmatched. The CDR3 totals 14 residues. The CDR3 DNA sequence: TGTGCCAGCAGCCCTGGACAGGGGATGAGTGAGCAGTTCTTC. This encodes CASSPGQGMSEQFF.

The chain joins TRBV19 to TRBJ2-5; tentatively, D is TRBD2 (6 bases). This CDR3 contains 17 residues. Trimming removed 1 base from V and 0 bases from J, with 15 bases in between. Germline V lookup: CDR1 LNHDA, CDR2 SQIVND (reference sequence). The CDR3 reads CASSIVVQSGYQETQYF. The CDR3 DNA reads TGTGCCAGTAGTATAGTCGTTCAGAGCGGGTACCAAGAGACCCAGTACTTC.

The chain combines TRBV9 with TRBJ2-1; 7 nucleotides align to TRBD2. The germline CDR1 and CDR2 sequences are SGDLS and YYNGEE. This CDR3 spans 16 amino acids. The V segment lost 0 bases and the J segment 6 bases; nucleotides outside the gene matches: 9. The CDR3 spells CASSVARGRESNEQFF. CDR3 coding DNA: TGTGCCAGCAGCGTAGCTCGGGGGAGGGAAAGCAATGAGCAGTTCTTC.

The CDR3 nucleotides read TGTGCCAGCAAACAGGGGGGGAACACCGGGGAGCTGTTTTTT. Amino acids: CASKQGGNTGELFF. The chain couples TRBV5-4 to TRBJ2-2, with 8 bases that match TRBD1. This CDR3 comprises 14 residues. V shed 6 bases and J 1 base; nucleotides not matched to a gene: 2. CDR1 is SGHNT, CDR2 YYREEE, per germline (reference sequence).

This clone appeared a single time. The chain couples TRBV5-4 to TRBJ1-3; D may be TRBD1 (6 bases). The length of the CDR3 is 16 residues. Germline CDR1 reads SGHNT; CDR2 reads YYREEE (reference sequence). Trimming cost V 0 bases and J 1 base, with 11 bases left between them. CDR3 region: CASSLGGAESGNTIYF. The CDR3 DNA reads TGTGCCAGCAGCTTGGGGGGGGCCGAGTCTGGAAACACCATATATTTT.

The chain recombines TRBV7-9 with TRBJ1-4, with unresolved D. Looked up from germline, CDR1 is SEHNR and CDR2 is FQNEAQ (reference sequence). Trimming took 3 bases from V and 4 from J, leaving 3 bases between them. This CDR3 region has 12 residues. In nucleotides, the CDR3 is TGTGCCAGCAGCTTCGATAATGAAAAACTGTTTTTT. It specifies CASSFDNEKLFF.

This chain connects TRBV6-7 to TRBJ2-7; TRBD1 matches at 10 bases. TRBV6-7 has ORF status, its function being uncertain. CDR3 length: 17 amino acids. Losses at the gene ends were 6 bases for V and 3 bases for J; bases not matched to a gene: 14. The CDR3 sequence is CASRTKTGGMECYEQYF. As DNA, the CDR3 is TGTGCCAGCAGAACCAAGACAGGGGGCATGGAGTGCTACGAGCAGTACTTC.

J is TRBJ2-1 and V is TRBV5-1; the D gene is possibly TRBD2 (6 bases). The germline V and J ends were trimmed by 0 bases and 6 bases, with 22 bases remaining between them. The CDR3 is made up of 18 amino acids. Germline CDR1 and CDR2: SGHRS and YFSETQ. CDR3 sequence reads: CASSLGGRWTTKSNEQFF. CDR3 DNA: TGCGCCAGCAGCTTGGGGGGAAGGTGGACTACAAAGAGCAATGAGCAGTTCTTC. The whole variable domain, remainder taken from reference TRBV5-1 and TRBJ2-1, is KAGVTQTPRYLIKTRGQQVTLSCSPISGHRSVSWYQQTPGQGLQFLFEYFSETQRNKGNFPGRFSGRQFSNSRSEMNVSTLELGDSALYLCASSLGGRWTTKSNEQFFGPGTRLTVL.

The V call is TRBV7-2, the J call TRBJ1-2; D is uncertain. V lost 5 bases to trimming and J lost 3 bases, with 10 bases between them. The germline CDR1 and CDR2 sequences are SGHTA and FQGNSA. CDR3 size: 13 residues. The CDR3 DNA sequence: TGTGCCAGCAGCGCGTACAGAGACTATGGCTACACCTTC. Its protein is CASSAYRDYGYTF.

With regard to this clone: The sample holds other DNA sequences that translate to the same CDR3. This sequence joins TRBV5-1 and TRBJ2-5; TRBD2 is a possible D gene (6 bases). Germline V CDR1 and CDR2: SGHRS, YFSETQ. The CDR3 is 14 residues long. Trimming pared 0 bases from V and 2 bases from J, leaving 8 bases between. The chain's CDR3 is CASSLEAGQETQYF. CDR3 nucleotide sequence: TGCGCCAGCAGCTTGGAGGCGGGACAAGAGACCCAGTACTTC.

The chain is built from TRBV6-6 and TRBJ1-5; maybe TRBD1 (5 bases). In germline, CDR1 is MNHNY, CDR2 SVGAGI (reference sequence). The CDR3 has 14 amino acids. Trimming took 5 bases from V and 7 from J, leaving 15 bases between them. CDR3 nucleotides: TGTGCCAGCAGTCTTATTAGGGGTGGGCAGCCCCAGCATTTT. Its protein product is CASSLIRGGQPQHF.

DNA for the CDR3: TGTGCCAGCAGTGTAGGGACAGGGGGCGCGATCTATGGCTACACCTTC. This translates into CASSVGTGGAIYGYTF. The V gene is TRBV28, the J gene TRBJ1-2, with 12 bases fitting TRBD1. The CDR3 has 16 residues. Trimming at V came to 5 bases and at J to 4 bases, leaving 8 bases not matched to a gene. Germline V gene lookup returns CDR1 MDHEN and CDR2 SYDVKM.

The J gene is TRBJ2-7, the V gene TRBV9; 10 bases match TRBD2. J lost 0 bases, V lost 2 bases, and 2 bases had no gene match. Germline assignment: CDR1 SGDLS and CDR2 YYNGEE. CDR3 length: 15 amino acids. CDR3 residues: CASSVSGRSSYEQYF. The DNA for the CDR3 is TGTGCCAGCAGCGTTAGCGGGAGGAGCTCCTACGAGCAGTACTTC. Full variable domain (outside the CDR3, taken from reference TRBV9 and TRBJ2-7): DSGVTQTPKHLITATGQRVTLRCSPRSGDLSVYWYQQSLDQGLQFLIQYYNGEERAKGNILERFSAQQFPDLHSELNLSSLELGDSALYFCASSVSGRSSYEQYFGPGTRLTVT.

The chain is built from TRBV6-1 and TRBJ1-1, with 7 bases lining up with TRBD1. This CDR3 has 15 residues. Trimming took 0 bases from V and 5 from J; bases not matched to a gene: 6. Germline lookup yields CDR1 MNHNS and CDR2 SASEGT. DNA of the CDR3: TGTGCCAGCAGTGAAGCTCGACAGGGCCTTACTGAAGCTTTCTTT. Translating gives CASSEARQGLTEAFF.

The V call is TRBV30, the J call TRBJ1-2, with D possibly being TRBD1 (6 bases). In germline, CDR1 is GTSNPN, CDR2 SVGIG (reference sequence). CDR3 size: 12 residues. The V and J ends lost 1 base and 8 bases respectively, with 11 bases between them. CDR3 in DNA: TGTGCCTGGAGTGCTACAGGGTCCGGCTACACCTTC. This gives the protein CAWSATGSGYTF.

V is TRBV5-6 and J is TRBJ2-3, with 10 bases fitting TRBD2. CDR3 length equals 15 residues. The V and J ends lost 4 bases and 7 bases, in that order; junction bases with no gene match: 9. The V gene's germline CDR1 is SGHDT and CDR2 YYEEEE. This chain's CDR3 is CASSQAGGRSNTQYF. CDR3 coding DNA: TGTGCCAGCAGCCAAGCGGGAGGGCGGTCAAATACGCAGTATTTT.

The rearrangement uses TRBV5-6 and TRBJ1-6, with a possible D match to TRBD1 (5 bases). Trimming pared 4 bases from V and 8 bases from J, leaving 25 bases between. Germline V gene data show CDR1 as SGHDT and CDR2 as YYEEEE. The CDR3 length is 18 residues. CDR3 protein: CASSPQRQGPKGDSPLHF. The DNA of the CDR3 is TGTGCCAGCAGCCCCCAGCGGCAGGGCCCAAAGGGTGATTCACCCCTCCACTTT.

V and J are TRBV14 and TRBJ2-5, with 13 bases that match TRBD2. The V and J ends lost 0 bases and 2 bases, in that order; junction bases with no gene match: 9. The germline V gene encodes CDR1 SGHDN and CDR2 FVKESK. CDR3 length equals 19 residues. DNA of the CDR3: TGTGCCAGCAGCCAAGATGCACTAGCGGGAGGGCCTTTTCAAGAGACCCAGTACTTC. As protein: CASSQDALAGGPFQETQYF.

J is TRBJ2-7 and V is TRBV5-1; TRBD1 is a possible D gene (6 bases). CDR3 size: 14 residues. V lost 4 bases, J lost 3 bases, and 14 bases lay in between. CDR1 is SGHRS and CDR2 is YFSETQ in the germline V gene. CDR3 region: CASSTVTGRYEQYF. The CDR3 DNA reads TGCGCCAGCAGCACAGTGACAGGCCGCTACGAGCAGTACTTC.

This chain joins TRBV19 and TRBJ2-6, with 10 bases fitting TRBD1. This CDR3 region has 17 residues. The junction had 4 bases not matched to a gene; V was cut back by 1 base and J by 4 bases. Germline V CDR1 and CDR2: LNHDA, SQIVND (reference sequence). The CDR3 DNA reads as TGTGCCAGTAGTATAGGACAGGGGGCGACCGGGGCCAACGTCCTGACTTTC. Protein: CASSIGQGATGANVLTF.

V gene TRBV6-5 combines with J gene TRBJ1-5; no reliable D call. The CDR3 sequence is 15 residues long. V lost 6 bases, J lost 1 base, and 13 bases lay in between. Per the germline V gene, CDR1 is MNHEY and CDR2 is SVGAGI. Here the CDR3 reads CASSLLRGSNQPQHF. The CDR3, as DNA: TGTGCCAGCAGCCTACTTCGTGGGAGCAATCAGCCCCAGCATTTT.

This chain connects TRBV25-1 to TRBJ1-6; D gene unclear. V was pared by 0 bases and J by 7 bases, with 7 bases between. The CDR3 totals 14 residues. Germline CDR1 MGHDK, CDR2 SYGVNS. CDR3 loop: CASSEYIQNSPLHF. In DNA, the CDR3 is TGTGCCAGCAGTGAATATATCCAGAATTCACCCCTCCACTTT. The full variable domain, its missing parts supplied by reference TRBV25-1 and TRBJ1-6, is EADIYQTPRYLVIGTGKKITLECSQTMGHDKMYWYQQDPGMELHLIHYSYGVNSTEKGDLSSESTVSRIRTEHFPLTLESARPSHTSQYLCASSEYIQNSPLHFGNGTRLTVT.

This chain uses TRBV5-1 with TRBJ2-7; TRBD1 might be the D (6 bases). The CDR3 contains 14 residues. In germline, CDR1 is SGHRS, CDR2 YFSETQ. Trimming took 4 bases from V and 1 from J, leaving 12 bases between them. The CDR3 DNA follows: TGCGCCAGCAGCCGGGACACCTATTCCTACGAGCAGTACTTC. Translation gives CASSRDTYSYEQYF.

The rearrangement joins TRBV7-8 to TRBJ1-1, with TRBD1 matching 7 bases. This CDR3 spans 15 amino acids. Germline CDR1 and CDR2: SGHVS and FQNEAQ. The junction had 11 bases not matched to a gene; V was cut back by 5 bases and J by 5 bases. DNA for the CDR3: TGTGCCAGCAGCCCTCACCAGGGGGTATGGACTGAAGCTTTCTTT. Residues: CASSPHQGVWTEAFF.

The V and J genes are TRBV5-1 and TRBJ1-3; a weak D match, TRBD1 (6 bases). Germline loops: CDR1 SGHRS, CDR2 YFSETQ. This CDR3 has 15 amino acids. V lost 4 bases and J 0 bases, leaving 11 bases between the germline ends. The CDR3 nucleotides are TGCGCCAGCAGCGCAGGACAGTTCTCTGGAAACACCATATATTTT. It yields the protein CASSAGQFSGNTIYF.

About this clone itself: The same CDR3 also results from other DNA sequences found in this sample. The chain combines TRBV9 with TRBJ2-5, with TRBD1 as a possible D gene (6 bases). The CDR3 runs 13 residues. V was cut by 2 bases and J by 5 bases, with 10 bases left in between. Germline lookup yields CDR1 SGDLS and CDR2 YYNGEE. CDR3 nucleotides: TGTGCCAGCAGCGTCCAGGGGACGGAGACCCAGTACTTC. This encodes CASSVQGTETQYF. Full variable domain (missing parts from reference TRBV9 and TRBJ2-5): DSGVTQTPKHLITATGQRVTLRCSPRSGDLSVYWYQQSLDQGLQFLIQYYNGEERAKGNILERFSAQQFPDLHSELNLSSLELGDSALYFCASSVQGTETQYFGPGTRLLVL.

This clone occurred once. The chain employs TRBV15 and TRBJ1-3; unclear D gene. V was clipped by 0 bases and J by 0 bases, with 18 bases between them. CDR1 and CDR2 from the germline V gene are LNHNV and YYDKDF (reference sequence). The CDR3 is 19 amino acids. The CDR3 sequence: CATSRDLGFLQPSGNTIYF. CDR3 nucleotides: TGTGCCACCAGCAGAGATTTGGGGTTCCTACAACCCTCTGGAAACACCATATATTTT.